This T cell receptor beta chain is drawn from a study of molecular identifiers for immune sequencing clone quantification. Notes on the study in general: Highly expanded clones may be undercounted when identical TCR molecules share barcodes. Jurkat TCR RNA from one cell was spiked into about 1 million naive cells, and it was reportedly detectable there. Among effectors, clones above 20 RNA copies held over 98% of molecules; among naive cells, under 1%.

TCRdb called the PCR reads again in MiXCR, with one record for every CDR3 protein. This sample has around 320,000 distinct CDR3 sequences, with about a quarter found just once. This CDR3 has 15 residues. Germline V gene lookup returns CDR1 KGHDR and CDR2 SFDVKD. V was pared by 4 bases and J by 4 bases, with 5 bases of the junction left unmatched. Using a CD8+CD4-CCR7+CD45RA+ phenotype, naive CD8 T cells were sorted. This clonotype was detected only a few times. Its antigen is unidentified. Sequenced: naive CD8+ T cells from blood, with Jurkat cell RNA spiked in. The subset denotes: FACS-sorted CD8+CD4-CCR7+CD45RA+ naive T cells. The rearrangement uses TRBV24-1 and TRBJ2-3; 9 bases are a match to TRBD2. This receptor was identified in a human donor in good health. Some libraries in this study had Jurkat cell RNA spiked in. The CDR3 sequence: CATSEGSGSADTQYF. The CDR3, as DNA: TGTGCCACCAGTGAAGGTAGCGGGAGTGCAGATACGCAGTATTTT.